This TCR beta chain was profiled in a study of T cell responses to AZD1222 COVID-19 vaccine. Study summary: The study pooled second doses at about 4 or about 12 weeks. Study-level results: After the peak T cell response, and only then, were repertoires sampled. The sample set comprised mostly white British donors with more females, and clonal diversity was possibly underestimated. Just a handful of people given AZD1222 tested seropositive at baseline.

The V gene lost 4 bases and the J gene lost 6 bases, with 9 bases spanning the gap. Per germline, CDR1 DFQATT and CDR2 SNEGSKA (reference sequence). The CDR3 spans 11 residues. Notes on this clone: Its antigen is currently unknown.

Here immunoSEQ multiplex PCR was the method, and the copy in TCRdb shows in-frame clones only, minus some. Here the sample spans some 120,000 clones, more than 80% being singletons. The input for sequencing was peripheral blood, taken on day 0 of AZD1222 vaccination. The sequence came from an adult in good health. V usage is TRBV20-1 and J usage is TRBJ1-1, with no clear D. CDR3 coding DNA: TGCAGTGCTAAAAAGGCCCCTGAAGCTTTCTTT. It encodes CSAKKAPEAFF.